Listed below are T cell receptor beta chains from one sample, sequenced in a study of T-cell reconstitution after alpha-beta-depleted transplantation in children. TCRdb independently ran MiXCR on the PCR reads; one entry per CDR3 protein. This table holds hundreds of thousands of distinct CDR3 sequences, 10% to 15% found once. The source was PBMCs, mostly from graft donor cells, collected 360 days after TCRalphabeta/CD19-depleted stem cell transplant. The receptors shown here come from a male patient younger than 18 who had a stem cell transplant for acute myeloid leukemia, so the T cells may come from the graft donor. CDR3s include the opening cysteine and the closing phenylalanine or tryptophan. A D gene is named only where the DNA matches it firmly. Part of the rows lack a size; the others show once, few, many or a class for expanded clones.

15	TRBV28	TRBJ2-3	few	TRBD1	TGTGCCAGCAGCCTGGGACAGGGGGAAACAGATACGCAGTATTTT	CASSLGQGETDTQYF
16	TRBV9	TRBJ2-7	few	TRBD1	TGTGCCAGCAGCCCTGGGGACAGGGTTGTCTCCTACGAGCAGTACTTC	CASSPGDRVVSYEQYF
13	TRBV29-1	TRBJ2-7	-	-	TGCAGCGCCTGGTGGAGGCAGCCGAGCGAGCAGTACTTC	CSAWWRQPSEQYF
15	TRBV19	TRBJ2-5	-	-	TGTGCCAGTAGTCCCCCGGGCGGCTCGGGAAAGACCCAGTACTTC	CASSPPGGSGKTQYF
15	TRBV28	TRBJ2-7	many	-	TGTGCCAGCAATAGGTTCAAGTCCCCGGGGAACGAGCAGTACTTC	CASNRFKSPGNEQYF
15	TRBV7-9	TRBJ2-7	-	-	TGTGCCAGCACCCGTGGTAGCCTAGTCCCCAGGGAGCAGTACTTC	CASTRGSLVPREQYF
14	TRBV9	TRBJ2-3	many	-	TGTGCCAGCAGCGTAGTCAGTGGCGCAGATACGCAGTATTTT	CASSVVSGADTQYF
14	TRBV7-2	TRBJ2-3	-	-	TGTGCCAGCAGCCCGGCTGTCGGGCCAGATACGCAGTATTTT	CASSPAVGPDTQYF
17	TRBV6-1	TRBJ1-5	-	-	TGTGCCAGCGCAAGACTGGGGCAGTGGGATAGCAATCAGCCCCAGCATTTT	CASARLGQWDSNQPQHF
14	TRBV28	TRBJ2-7	few	-	TGTGCCATCCAATCCCTAGGCCTTACCTACGAGCAGTACTTC	CAIQSLGLTYEQYF
15	TRBV12-3/TRBV12-4	TRBJ2-2	few	-	TGTGCCAGCAGTTCCTCGGCGGGATACACCGGGGAGCTGTTTTTT	CASSSSAGYTGELFF
14	TRBV25-1	TRBJ2-1	few	TRBD1	TGTGCCAGCCCCCGGGACAGGGGTAAAAATGAGCAGTTCTTC	CASPRDRGKNEQFF
15	TRBV12-3/TRBV12-4	TRBJ2-6	-	-	TGTGCCAGCAGTCGCGGGATTCCTGGGGCCAACGTCCTGACTTTC	CASSRGIPGANVLTF